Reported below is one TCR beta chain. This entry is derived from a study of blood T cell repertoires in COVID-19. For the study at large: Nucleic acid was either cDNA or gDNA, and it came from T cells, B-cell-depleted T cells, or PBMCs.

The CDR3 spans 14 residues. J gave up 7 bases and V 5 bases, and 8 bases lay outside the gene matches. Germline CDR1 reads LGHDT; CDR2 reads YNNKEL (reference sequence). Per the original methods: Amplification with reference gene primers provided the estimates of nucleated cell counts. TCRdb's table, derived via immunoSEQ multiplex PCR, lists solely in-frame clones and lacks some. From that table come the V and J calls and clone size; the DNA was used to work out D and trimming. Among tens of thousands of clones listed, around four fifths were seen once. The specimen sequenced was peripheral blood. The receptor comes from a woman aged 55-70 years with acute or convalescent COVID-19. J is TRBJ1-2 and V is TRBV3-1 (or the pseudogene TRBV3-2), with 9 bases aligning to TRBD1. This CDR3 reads CASSRTGGEGGYTF. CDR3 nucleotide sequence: TGTGCCAGCAGCAGAACAGGGGGCGAGGGTGGCTACACCTTC.